This section outlines one T cell receptor beta chain sequence together with its context. The antigen remains undetermined. Regarding treatment: about 20 received Ad26.COV2.S at low or high dose, single or two shots; 5 received placebo; per-sample allocation not given. Samples came from day 63 after the first vaccine or placebo injection. The entry originates in a study of Ad26.COV2.S vaccination and SARS-CoV-2 variants. About the research overall: The donor belonged to the COV1001 Ad26.COV2.S trial arm.

Study-level results: It was reported that spike-specific CD8+ and CD4+ T cell responses were substantially broad after vaccination.

Here immunoSEQ multiplex PCR was the method, and the copy in TCRdb shows in-frame clones only, minus some. The profile shows 400,000 to 450,000 clones, about 90% of them singletons. The sequenced sample was peripheral blood, obtained in a trial of Ad26.COV2.S vaccine versus placebo. The receptor's source is a person aged 18-65 years who received the Ad26.COV2.S COVID-19 vaccine or a placebo.

For the CDR3, the DNA is TGTGCCAGCAGTCCTAGGACAGGGCCTCTTCCTGAGCAGTTCTTC. Translating gives CASSPRTGPLPEQFF. The chain links TRBV6-5 to TRBJ2-1, with TRBD1 matching over 8 bases. The CDR3 extends over 15 amino acids. In germline, CDR1 is MNHEY, CDR2 SVGAGI. The junction had 12 bases not matched to a gene; V was cut back by 5 bases and J by 9 bases.